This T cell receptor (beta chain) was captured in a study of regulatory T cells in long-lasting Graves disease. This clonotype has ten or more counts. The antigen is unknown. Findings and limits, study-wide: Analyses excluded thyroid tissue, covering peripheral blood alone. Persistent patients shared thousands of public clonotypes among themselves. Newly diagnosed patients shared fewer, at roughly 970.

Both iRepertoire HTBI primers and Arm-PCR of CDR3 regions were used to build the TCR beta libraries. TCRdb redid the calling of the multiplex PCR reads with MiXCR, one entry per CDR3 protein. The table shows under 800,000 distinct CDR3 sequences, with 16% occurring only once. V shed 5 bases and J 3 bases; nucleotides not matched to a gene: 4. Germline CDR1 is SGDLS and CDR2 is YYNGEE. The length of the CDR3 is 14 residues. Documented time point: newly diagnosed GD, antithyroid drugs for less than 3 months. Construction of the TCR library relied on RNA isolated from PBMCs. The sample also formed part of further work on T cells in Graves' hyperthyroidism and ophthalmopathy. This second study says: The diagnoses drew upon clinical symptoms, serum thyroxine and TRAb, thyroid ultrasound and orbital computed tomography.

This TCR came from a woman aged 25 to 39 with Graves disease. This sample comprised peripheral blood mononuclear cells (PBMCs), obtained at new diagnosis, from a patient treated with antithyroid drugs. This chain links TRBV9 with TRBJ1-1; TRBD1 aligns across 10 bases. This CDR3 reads CASSAGQGYTEAFF. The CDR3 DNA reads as TGTGCCAGCAGTGCGGGACAGGGGTACACTGAAGCTTTCTTT. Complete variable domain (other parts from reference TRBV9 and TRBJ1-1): DSGVTQTPKHLITATGQRVTLRCSPRSGDLSVYWYQQSLDQGLQFLIQYYNGEERAKGNILERFSAQQFPDLHSELNLSSLELGDSALYFCASSAGQGYTEAFFGQGTRLTVV.